These 19 T cell receptor beta chains share one sample of origin, sequenced in a study of OX40 agonist ivuxolimab in advanced cancers. Some clones are missing from TCRdb's copy, which holds only in-frame ones; the method was immunoSEQ multiplex PCR. The data contain about 100,000 clones, around 93% of them singletons. The sample in question was CD4+ or CD8+ T cells sorted from blood, obtained in a trial of the OX40 agonist ivuxolimab. These receptors all come from an adult with an advanced solid tumor such as melanoma, head and neck, liver or kidney cancer.

The V call is TRBV19, the J call TRBJ2-5; no clear D. Germline V gives CDR1 LNHDA, CDR2 SQIVND (reference sequence). The CDR3 loop spans 14 amino acids. With 0 bases removed from V and 4 bases from J, the gap between germline ends came to 9 bases. For the CDR3, the DNA is TGTGCCAGTAGTATAGATCGAAGGGTAGAGACCCAGTACTTC. The encoded protein is CASSIDRRVETQYF.

The chain couples TRBV9 to TRBJ2-1; 8 bases map to TRBD2. Trimming at V came to 0 bases and at J to 9 bases, leaving 5 bases not matched to a gene. CDR1 is SGDLS, CDR2 YYNGEE, per germline. This CDR3 spans 14 amino acids. The DNA for the CDR3 is TGTGCCAGCAGCGTAGCATCAGCGGGAGCTGAGCAGTTCTTC. Translated: CASSVASAGAEQFF.

This sequence joins TRBV7-3 and TRBJ2-5; 9 bases line up with TRBD1. The CDR3 length is 16 residues. J was trimmed by 4 bases and V by 4 bases; bases with no gene match: 10. The germline CDR1 and CDR2 sequences are SGHTA and FQGTGA. CDR3 loop: CASSSPGQGQGETQYF. The CDR3 DNA sequence: TGTGCCAGCAGCTCTCCGGGACAGGGCCAAGGAGAGACCCAGTACTTC.

The chain carries TRBV6-1 and TRBJ2-7, with TRBD2 matching 12 bases. Germline CDR1 MNHNS, CDR2 SASEGT. The length of the CDR3 is 13 residues. The V gene end was trimmed by 10 bases and the J gene end by 7 bases; junction bases not matched to a gene: 8. The CDR3, as DNA: TGTGCCACCCGACTAGCGGGAGTGTATGAGCAGTACTTC. Its protein is CATRLAGVYEQYF.

The V call is TRBV11-1, the J call TRBJ1-3; D is ambiguous. The ends were cut back, 3 bases at V and 0 bases at J, with 6 bases in the middle. This CDR3 comprises 14 residues. Looked up from germline, CDR1 is SGHAT and CDR2 is FQDESV (reference sequence). CDR3 DNA sequence: TGTGCCAGCAGCTTCGGACTCTCTGGAAACACCATATATTTT. As protein: CASSFGLSGNTIYF.

The chain couples TRBV9 to TRBJ2-3, with 9 nucleotides matching TRBD2. The V segment lost 4 bases and the J segment 0 bases; nucleotides outside the gene matches: 0. Per germline, CDR1 SGDLS and CDR2 YYNGEE. The CDR3 has 14 amino acids. CDR3 sequence: CASSLAGSTDTQYF. The CDR3 DNA reads as TGTGCCAGCAGCCTAGCGGGGAGCACAGATACGCAGTATTTT. Filled out from reference TRBV9 and TRBJ2-3, the complete variable domain reads DSGVTQTPKHLITATGQRVTLRCSPRSGDLSVYWYQQSLDQGLQFLIQYYNGEERAKGNILERFSAQQFPDLHSELNLSSLELGDSALYFCASSLAGSTDTQYFGPGTRLTVL.

The CDR3 loop is CASARQGLEPQHF. CDR3 DNA: TGTGCCAGCGCCCGTCAGGGCTTGGAGCCCCAGCATTTT. The gene calls are TRBV27 and TRBJ1-5, with D possibly being TRBD1 (5 bases). In germline, CDR1 is MNHEY, CDR2 SMNVEV (reference sequence). V lost 8 bases, J lost 8 bases, and 16 bases lay in between. The CDR3 sequence is 13 residues long.

J is TRBJ2-7 and V is TRBV6-5; 10 nucleotides agree with TRBD2. V lost 6 bases to trimming and J lost 2 bases; unmatched junction nucleotides: 7. CDR3 length: 15 residues. From germline, CDR1 is MNHEY and CDR2 SVGAGI. The CDR3 is CASRKGLAVTYEQYF. In DNA form, the CDR3 reads TGTGCCAGCAGGAAAGGACTAGCGGTGACCTACGAGCAGTACTTC.

J is TRBJ1-5 and V is TRBV10-3; weak D call: TRBD1 (5 bases). V was trimmed by 0 bases and J by 2 bases, leaving 11 bases between them. This CDR3 comprises 16 residues. Germline V lookup: CDR1 ENHRY, CDR2 SYGVKD. Written as DNA, the CDR3 is TGTGCCATCAGTGAGTCTTTTGACAGCCGCAATCAGCCCCAGCATTTT. Translating it yields CAISESFDSRNQPQHF.

This chain joins TRBV12-5 and TRBJ2-5; maybe TRBD1 (6 bases). The CDR3 is 13 amino acids. Germline V lookup: CDR1 LGHNT, CDR2 FRNRAP. V was shortened by 7 bases and J by 2 bases, with 11 bases between the two germline ends. DNA for the CDR3: TGTGCTAGTGCGGACAGTAATCAAGAGACCCAGTACTTC. This codes for CASADSNQETQYF.

This rearrangement joins TRBV6-1 to TRBJ2-5, with unresolved D. CDR3 length: 14 amino acids. V was shortened by 0 bases and J by 5 bases, with 10 bases between the two germline ends. The germline gives CDR1 MNHNS, CDR2 SASEGT. CDR3 bases: TGTGCCAGCAGTGAAGCGGGTCTGTCCGAGACCCAGTACTTC. This codes for CASSEAGLSETQYF.

V usage is TRBV6-6 and J usage is TRBJ2-7; D ambiguous. The V end lost 6 bases, the J end lost 5 bases, and 11 bases lay between the germline ends. CDR3 size: 12 residues. The germline CDR1 and CDR2 sequences are MNHNY and SVGAGI (reference sequence). The CDR3 loop reads CASRILGHEQYF. CDR3 sequence (DNA): TGTGCCAGCAGAATCTTAGGCCACGAGCAGTACTTC.

The genes are TRBV5-1 and TRBJ2-7, with 9 bases that match TRBD1. There are 15 residues in the CDR3. Trimming at V came to 4 bases and at J to 5 bases, leaving 10 bases not matched to a gene. Germline CDR1 and CDR2: SGHRS and YFSETQ. The CDR3 loop reads CASSETGTGFHEQYF. The DNA of the CDR3 is TGCGCCAGCAGCGAAACCGGGACAGGGTTCCACGAGCAGTACTTC.

The chain carries TRBV15 and TRBJ1-5, with 7 nucleotides matching TRBD1. The germline V gene encodes CDR1 LNHNV and CDR2 YYDKDF (reference sequence). Trimming removed 0 bases from V and 7 bases from J; junction bases left unmatched: 6. The CDR3 contains 15 residues. The CDR3 is CATSRDRAGGQPQHF. In DNA, the CDR3 is TGTGCCACCAGCAGAGATAGGGCAGGGGGGCAGCCCCAGCATTTT.

This clone was detected only once. In DNA form, the CDR3 reads TGTGCCAGCAGTCTCACCGGTGGGCAGTTCTTC. It translates to CASSLTGGQFF. The rearrangement joins TRBV2 to TRBJ2-1, with D uncertain. Germline V gene sequence: CDR1 SNHLY, CDR2 FYNNEI. V was clipped by 5 bases and J by 12 bases, with 11 bases between them. The CDR3 runs to 11 residues.

This clone was seen just once. The chain recombines TRBV6-1 with TRBJ1-5, with D unclear. This CDR3 is built from 12 residues. Trimming pared 1 base from V and 4 bases from J, leaving 2 bases between. Germline CDR1 is MNHNS and CDR2 is SASEGT. CDR3 amino acids: CASSEGNQPQHF. CDR3 nucleotides: TGTGCCAGCAGTGAAGGAAATCAGCCCCAGCATTTT.

The gene calls are TRBV19 and TRBJ2-1, with D perhaps TRBD1 or TRBD2 (5 bases each). The CDR3 is 17 amino acids. The germline V gene has CDR1 LNHDA and CDR2 SQIVND (reference sequence). V shed 3 bases and J shed 3 bases, with 18 bases lying between them. The CDR3 is CASSMPSGLAHYNEQFF. The CDR3 DNA reads as TGTGCCAGTAGTATGCCCTCGGGGCTTGCCCACTACAATGAGCAGTTCTTC.

V and J are TRBV5-1 and TRBJ1-4; D perhaps matches TRBD1 (6 bases). The CDR3 is 15 residues long. Trimming left V 5 bases short and J 6 bases short, with 17 bases between. CDR1 and CDR2 from the germline V gene are SGHRS and YFSETQ. The CDR3 sequence is CASRSGGRKDEKLFF. The DNA of the CDR3 is TGCGCCAGCAGATCCGGGGGGCGCAAAGATGAAAAACTGTTTTTT.

This clone showed up just once. The chain joins TRBV6-1 to TRBJ1-2; D is unresolved. V was shortened by 5 bases and J by 0 bases, with 10 bases between the two germline ends. The CDR3 runs to 14 residues. The germline CDR1 and CDR2 sequences are MNHNS and SASEGT. The CDR3 loop is CASSLRSANYGYTF. CDR3 DNA sequence: TGTGCCAGCAGTTTAAGGTCAGCTAACTATGGCTACACCTTC.